These T cell receptor beta chains were read from a single sample in a study of identical twins. A single record per CDR3 protein comes from TCRdb applying MiXCR to the 5' RACE reads. Of around 250,000 distinct CDR3 sequences in the sample, 5.5% to 7% were seen once. This sample also belongs to another study, concerning yellow fever vaccine responses in identical twins.

The sequencing sample was made of memory (CD45RO+) T cells sorted from blood. The receptor source for this set is a woman between 18 and 30 years old in good health. The conserved cysteine and the conserved F or W are not part of the CDR3 here.

v_gene	j_gene	CDR3aa
TRBV5-1	TRBJ2-2	ASTGTQTGTHNTGELF
TRBV29-1	TRBJ1-1	SVEEGAF
TRBV7-2	TRBJ2-5	ASSLLQGLEETQY
TRBV5-1	TRBJ2-5	ASSGGTTQETQY
TRBV5-1	TRBJ1-6	ASSLVGSVTGHNSPLH
TRBV10-2	TRBJ2-1	ASSGESGTRDEQF
TRBV20-1	TRBJ1-2	SAIWTGGHPYGYT
TRBV20-1	TRBJ2-3	SASLGLDTQY
TRBV3-1	TRBJ2-3	ASSHRLAGGRDTQY
TRBV5-5	TRBJ2-5	ASSLGVSKQETQY
TRBV9	TRBJ2-2	ASSVGGSGGPSNTGELF
TRBV5-6	TRBJ2-5	ASSLGQQETQY
TRBV3-1	TRBJ2-1	ASSSVREQF
TRBV12-3/TRBV12-4	TRBJ1-2	ASSLVLSGAGYGYT
TRBV7-3	TRBJ2-5	ASSSRGGDQETQY
TRBV18	TRBJ2-2	ASSPSAGELF
TRBV28	TRBJ2-3	ASSFGLEGGEQYTDTQY
TRBV4-2	TRBJ2-1	ASSQDFGDGDNEQF
TRBV7-2	TRBJ2-3	ASSYWTSQY
TRBV3-1	TRBJ1-1	ASSHSDRSNTEAF
TRBV12-3/TRBV12-4	TRBJ1-1	ASSLSGGTEAF
TRBV12-3/TRBV12-4	TRBJ1-4	ASSFTATNEKLF
TRBV15	TRBJ2-2	ATSTFGSGSGELF
TRBV20-1	TRBJ2-7	SARGQGAPYEQY
TRBV4-1	TRBJ1-5	ASSQERVRNQPQH
TRBV29-1	TRBJ2-1	SVGGASSYNEQF
TRBV2	TRBJ2-3	ASSGLAGVSDTQY
TRBV20-1	TRBJ1-5	SAETDSNQPQH
TRBV5-1	TRBJ2-6	ASSLDGGSGANVLT
TRBV28	TRBJ2-7	ASSTPRLAGVGEQY
TRBV28	TRBJ2-7	ASSFDPGLVGSYEQY
TRBV12-3/TRBV12-4	TRBJ1-3	ASTPRGQNGGNTIY
TRBV5-8	TRBJ1-6	ASSYPGVFPLH
TRBV4-1	TRBJ2-7	ASSQDPGGYEQY
TRBV3-1	TRBJ2-1	ASSPLEGHREQF
TRBV12-3/TRBV12-4	TRBJ1-1	ASNPGGGRRYAF
TRBV10-3	TRBJ1-3	AIMVDGSGNTIY
TRBV11-2	TRBJ2-7	ASSLVRGAHEQY
TRBV10-3	TRBJ2-3	AISHPSGEALDTQY
TRBV12-3/TRBV12-4	TRBJ2-4	ASSPPGQVNGNIQY
TRBV20-1	TRBJ2-2	SASGQGAGELF
TRBV12-3/TRBV12-4	TRBJ2-1	ASSINEQF
TRBV29-1	TRBJ2-1	SVVGIAGAPPDEQF
TRBV6-2/TRBV6-3	TRBJ2-1	ATLMPRGISYNEQF
TRBV5-6	TRBJ2-3	ASSLDEDTVWKTSTDTQY
TRBV5-1	TRBJ1-1	ASNSRDRGTTEAF
TRBV10-3	TRBJ2-7	AISESGAEQY
TRBV10-3	TRBJ2-2	AISAGGGFAGELF
TRBV15	TRBJ2-7	ATSRDNTPKAYEQY
TRBV28	TRBJ2-7	ASSLGDPYEQY
TRBV5-1	TRBJ1-4	ASSFEGSTNEKLF